This T cell receptor (beta chain) originates from a study of metastatic and nonmetastatic thyroid tumors. Study details: A comparison of repertoires was made across blood and tumor or nodule tissue from malignant and benign thyroid patients.

As originally analysed: Across clinicopathological groups, CDR3 differences served as the basis for building a distant-metastasis classifier for papillary thyroid cancer. Using MiXCR, TCRdb reanalyzed the PCR reads. The V and J calls, along with clone size, are taken from TCRdb and not from the paper's own processing. Of roughly 30,000 clones listed, about 17% were seen once; the top ten hold approximately 4.5%. In germline, CDR1 is MNHNS, CDR2 SASEGT. The CDR3 has 13 residues. V lost 6 bases to trimming and J lost 5 bases; unmatched junction nucleotides: 6. By sample share, this clone is medium-sized. As yet, its antigen is unknown. Study outcomes and limitations: A significant increase in TCR beta diversity was reportedly seen in malignant thyroid tumors relative to benign nodules, in blood and tumor.

All patients were treatment-naive before thyroid surgery. The sequence derives from a female donor with papillary thyroid cancer or a benign thyroid nodule (not recorded which). Some clones in this sample may be carry-over from other donors' samples. The sequencing sample was made of blood. This chain connects TRBV6-1 to TRBJ2-7; 8 bases agree with TRBD1. For the CDR3, the DNA is TGTGCCAGCAGCGGACAGGGATTTAACGAGCAGTACTTC. This translates into CASSGQGFNEQYF.